These 27 T cell receptor beta chains originate from one sample sequenced in a study of blood T cell repertoires in COVID-19. Libraries were prepared by immunoSEQ multiplex PCR; TCRdb keeps only in-frame clonotypes and omits some of them. Of 250,000 to 350,000 clones listed, 75% to 90% are singletons. Sample: peripheral blood. The receptors shown here come from a woman in her fifties or sixties with COVID-19, enrolled during active disease.

The chain has TRBV24-1 and TRBJ1-5; D might be TRBD1 (6 bases). Germline CDR1 and CDR2: KGHDR and SFDVKD. Trimming removed 3 bases from V and 6 bases from J, with 8 bases in between. The CDR3 loop spans 13 amino acids. The DNA of the CDR3 is TGTGCCACCAGTGATGGGGGCGGTCAGCCCCAGCATTTT. It translates to CATSDGGGQPQHF.

The chain combines TRBV27 with TRBJ2-1, with 8 bases matching TRBD2. The CDR3 loop spans 12 amino acids. Germline V gene data show CDR1 as MNHEY and CDR2 as SMNVEV (reference sequence). With 4 bases clipped from V and 9 bases from J, the junction kept 2 bases outside the gene matches. CDR3 region: CASSSTSGEQFF. The CDR3 DNA reads as TGTGCCAGCAGTTCCACTAGCGGTGAGCAGTTCTTC.

Here the CDR3 reads CASAAQGGLAAYEQYF. The DNA for the CDR3 is TGTGCCAGCGCCGCCCAGGGGGGACTAGCGGCCTACGAGCAGTACTTC. The chain links TRBV4-2 to TRBJ2-7; TRBD2 matches at 11 bases. This CDR3 has 16 amino acids. J lost 2 bases, V lost 8 bases, and 11 bases had no gene match. The germline gives CDR1 LGHNA, CDR2 YNFKEQ.

The chain couples TRBV7-8 to TRBJ1-4; 8 bases fit TRBD1. The V segment lost 5 bases and the J segment 4 bases; nucleotides outside the gene matches: 9. CDR3 size: 16 residues. Per germline, CDR1 SGHVS and CDR2 FQNEAQ. CDR3 sequence (DNA): TGTGCCAGCAGCGACCAATGGACAGGGAGTAATGAAAAACTGTTTTTT. Its translation is CASSDQWTGSNEKLFF.

The chain recombines TRBV11-2 with TRBJ2-7; 7 bases fit TRBD2. The CDR3 runs to 16 residues. Trimming removed 1 base from V and 0 bases from J; junction bases left unmatched: 6. Per germline, CDR1 SGHAT and CDR2 FQNNGV. Here the CDR3 reads CASSLVQRGSSYEQYF. CDR3 nucleotides: TGTGCCAGCAGCTTAGTGCAGCGGGGATCCTCCTACGAGCAGTACTTC.

This sequence joins TRBV3-1 (or the pseudogene TRBV3-2) and TRBJ2-7; 8 bases map to TRBD2. The CDR3 contains 15 residues. The trim removed 0 bases at V and 7 bases at J, leaving 8 bases unmatched. Germline CDR1 reads LGHDT; CDR2 reads YNNKEL (reference sequence). The CDR3 DNA sequence: TGTGCCAGCAGCCAAGAGCTAGCGGGTGTATATGAGCAGTACTTC. Its protein product is CASSQELAGVYEQYF.

The V call is TRBV19, the J call TRBJ2-1, with 7 bases identical to TRBD2. The ends lost 5 bases at V and 4 bases at J; junction bases unmatched: 8. CDR1 LNHDA and CDR2 SQIVND come from the germline V gene (reference sequence). The CDR3 sequence is 15 residues long. CDR3 sequence reads: CASSLGGDPYNEQFF. In DNA, the CDR3 is TGTGCCAGTAGTTTGGGGGGGGACCCTTACAATGAGCAGTTCTTC.

The chain employs TRBV19 and TRBJ1-1; D is possibly TRBD1 (5 bases). Trimming removed 7 bases at V and 2 bases at J, with 17 bases between. There are 15 residues in the CDR3. Germline V gene lookup returns CDR1 LNHDA and CDR2 SQIVND (reference sequence). CDR3 loop: CASNYPGLKNTEAFF. For the CDR3, the DNA is TGTGCCAGTAATTACCCGGGACTCAAAAACACTGAAGCTTTCTTT.

This chain uses TRBV5-3 with TRBJ1-5, with 7 bases aligning to TRBD1. TRBV5-3 is treated as an ORF (open reading frame) with a function not yet certain. The CDR3 has 20 amino acids. After removal of 0 bases from V and 0 bases from J, the junction contained 15 bases not matched to a gene. CDR3 DNA: TGTGCCAGAAGCTTGGATTCTCGGGACAGTCACCCCCTTAGCAATCAGCCCCAGCATTTT. This gives the protein CARSLDSRDSHPLSNQPQHF.

This clone appeared a single time. The genes are TRBV15 and TRBJ2-5; 9 nucleotides line up with TRBD2. With V trimmed by 0 bases and J by 5 bases, 4 bases remained unmatched. There are 15 residues in the CDR3. CDR1 LNHNV and CDR2 YYDKDF come from the germline V gene (reference sequence). In DNA, the CDR3 is TGTGCCACCAGCAGAGAACTAGCGGGTTTGGAGACCCAGTACTTC. Encoded protein: CATSRELAGLETQYF.

The chain couples TRBV4-3 to TRBJ1-2, with 8 bases that match TRBD1. Germline V gene data show CDR1 as LGHNA and CDR2 as YSLEER. The CDR3 sequence is 16 residues long. The V segment lost 0 bases and the J segment 8 bases; nucleotides outside the gene matches: 11. CDR3 in amino acids: CASSQDRSAGGKGYTF. CDR3 bases: TGCGCCAGCAGCCAAGACCGATCCGCAGGGGGCAAAGGCTACACCTTC.

The chain recombines TRBV6-1 with TRBJ2-7; 9 nucleotides match TRBD2. The V gene's germline CDR1 is MNHNS and CDR2 SASEGT. The CDR3 totals 16 residues. With 4 bases clipped from V and 4 bases from J, the junction kept 11 bases outside the gene matches. CDR3 DNA sequence: TGTGCCAGCAGTGGGCTCAATAGCGGGAGAGGTTACGAGCAGTACTTC. This translates into CASSGLNSGRGYEQYF.

The CDR3 loop is CATSRGTNTGELFF. The CDR3 nucleotides are TGTGCCACCTCGCGCGGGACGAACACCGGGGAGCTGTTTTTT. The rearrangement links TRBV24-1 to TRBJ2-2; D possibly corresponds to TRBD2 (6 bases). CDR1 KGHDR and CDR2 SFDVKD come from the germline V gene. V lost 9 bases and J 0 bases, leaving 10 bases between the germline ends. CDR3 size: 14 residues.

The chain has TRBV7-9 and TRBJ2-3; TRBD2 matches at 9 bases. The trim removed 5 bases at V and 3 bases at J, leaving 9 bases unmatched. The CDR3 runs 16 residues. Germline V CDR1 and CDR2: SEHNR, FQNEAQ (reference sequence). The CDR3 nucleotides are TGTGCCAGCAGCCGAGAACTAGCGGGCTTTACAGATACGCAGTATTTT. It translates to CASSRELAGFTDTQYF.

This clone occurred once. Other DNA sequences in this sample translate to the same CDR3. V and J are TRBV29-1 and TRBJ2-3; TRBD1 matches at 8 bases. The CDR3 covers 13 residues. V trimming: 3 bases; J trimming: 4 bases; junction bases outside the gene matches: 3. CDR1 and CDR2 (germline): SQVTM, ANQGSEA. As DNA, the CDR3 is TGCAGCGTTGACAGGGGGCTGCCAGATACGCAGTATTTT. Translated, it gives CSVDRGLPDTQYF.

The chain couples TRBV6-5 to TRBJ2-3, with TRBD1 identical over 8 bases. The CDR3 runs 12 residues. In germline, CDR1 is MNHEY, CDR2 SVGAGI. V dropped 8 bases and J dropped 6; count of bases not matched to a gene: 4. The CDR3 DNA is TGTGCCAGCGGCAGGGGGCTCGATACGCAGTATTTT. It codes for CASGRGLDTQYF.

The chain is built from TRBV6-5 and TRBJ1-1; TRBD1 is a possible D gene (5 bases). The CDR3 is 14 amino acids. The V end was cut by 2 bases, the J end by 0 bases, with 7 bases between. Germline lookup yields CDR1 MNHEY and CDR2 SVGAGI. This CDR3 reads CASSYVQVNTEAFF. CDR3 sequence (DNA): TGTGCCAGCAGTTACGTACAGGTGAACACTGAAGCTTTCTTT.

The chain joins TRBV7-2 to TRBJ1-4; possibly TRBD1 for D (6 bases). The germline V gene has CDR1 SGHTA and CDR2 FQGNSA. This CDR3 region has 14 residues. Trimming shortened V by 1 base and J by 6 bases, and 9 bases separated the two germline ends. The CDR3, as DNA: TGTGCCAGCAGCTTAGTCAGGGGCGATGAAAAACTGTTTTTT. Translated: CASSLVRGDEKLFF.

V gene TRBV4-2 combines with J gene TRBJ2-5, with D hard to call. V lost 0 bases and J lost 7, with 12 bases in between. This CDR3 has 14 residues. Germline assignment: CDR1 LGHNA and CDR2 YNFKEQ. The CDR3 nucleotides are TGTGCCAGCAGCCAAGATCGCGTGTCCGGGACCCAGTACTTC. It encodes CASSQDRVSGTQYF.

The V and J genes are TRBV14 and TRBJ2-5; D call uncertain. Trimming pared 0 bases from V and 11 bases from J, leaving 16 bases between. The CDR3 totals 14 residues. Germline CDR1 and CDR2: SGHDN and FVKESK. In DNA form, the CDR3 reads TGTGCCAGCAGCCAAGATCTAAATGATCCCCGGCAGTACTTC. Translated: CASSQDLNDPRQYF.

This clone was counted a single time. The chain carries TRBV5-1 and TRBJ2-1; a possible D gene is TRBD2 (7 bases). The CDR3 extends over 16 amino acids. With 0 bases removed from V and 7 bases from J, the gap between germline ends came to 17 bases. Germline assignment: CDR1 SGHRS and CDR2 YFSETQ. CDR3 nucleotides: TGCGCCAGCAGCTTGGGAATCTCGGGGGGCCAGAATGAGCAGTTCTTC. It is translated as CASSLGISGGQNEQFF.

V gene TRBV21-1 combines with J gene TRBJ2-7; the D call in the table, TRBD2, was not verified against the DNA. TRBV21-1 is flagged as a pseudogene. The CDR3 length is 14 residues. The CDR3 here is CASSKVGTSGSEPF. CDR3 DNA sequence: TGTGCCAGCAGCAAAGTCGGGACTAGCGGGAGCGAACCATTC.

V gene TRBV4-1 combines with J gene TRBJ1-1, with D unresolved. Germline V gives CDR1 MGHRA, CDR2 YSYEKL. V was shortened by 1 base and J by 1 base, with 13 bases between the two germline ends. The CDR3 is 16 residues long. CDR3: CASSQAYGATNTEAFF. DNA for the CDR3: TGCGCCAGCAGCCAAGCGTACGGAGCCACGAACACTGAAGCTTTCTTT.

This clone has just one count. The germline gene is not matched at one end of the junction; a read error may be the cause. The chain carries TRBV20-1 and TRBJ1-2; 12 bases are shared with TRBD1. The CDR3 totals 11 residues. Germline V gene data show CDR1 as DFQATT and CDR2 as SNEGSKA (reference sequence). CDR3 nucleotides: TGCAGTGCTAGTGGGACAGGGGGCGAGATCTTC. Translated, it gives CSASGTGGEIF.

The J gene is TRBJ2-5, the V gene TRBV7-2; D remains unclear. V lost 1 base and J lost 3, with 6 bases in between. Per germline, CDR1 SGHTA and CDR2 FQGNSA. CDR3 length: 13 amino acids. The CDR3 DNA reads TGTGCCAGCAGCTTAGTGGCGGAAGAGACCCAGTACTTC. Translation: CASSLVAEETQYF.

This clone occurred a few times. The chain is built from TRBV5-1 and TRBJ1-5, with D unresolved. Germline-derived CDR1 and CDR2 are SGHRS and YFSETQ. The CDR3 has 17 residues. Trimming left V 0 bases short and J 3 bases short, with 16 bases between. CDR3 coding DNA: TGCGCCAGCAGCTTGGTATTTGTGGCGGCTTTCAATCAGCCCCAGCATTTT. Protein product: CASSLVFVAAFNQPQHF.

This rearrangement joins TRBV7-2 to TRBJ2-2, with TRBD1 matching over 7 bases. The CDR3 contains 15 residues. The germline V gene encodes CDR1 SGHTA and CDR2 FQGNSA. Trimming at V came to 5 bases and at J to 2 bases, leaving 5 bases not matched to a gene. CDR3 nucleotides: TGTGCCAGCAGCCTGCAGGGGGTTAACACCGGGGAGCTGTTTTTT. Amino acid sequence: CASSLQGVNTGELFF.